The 24 T cell receptor beta chains listed next were all sequenced from one sample in a study of memory B cells and T cells in multiple sclerosis. Stimulus-free culture yielded autoproliferating CFSE-dim and non-proliferating CFSE-high T cells, each sequenced separately. 5x10^7 CFSE-labeled PBMCs were cultured 6 to 7 days unstimulated, then replicate wells were pooled. Antigens of these TCRs are unknown. Only in-frame clones appear in the TCRdb table, and some are missing; sequencing was by immunoSEQ multiplex PCR. The data show 25,000 to 35,000 clones, with about 82% seen just once and approximately 2.4% held by the top ten. The sequenced sample was PBMCs from blood kept in culture. The receptors were sampled from a human donor with multiple sclerosis.

The rearrangement uses TRBV18 and TRBJ2-2; TRBD2 might be the D (6 bases). The CDR3 has 16 amino acids. The germline CDR1 and CDR2 sequences are KGHSH and LQKENI. V shed 0 bases and J shed 1 base, with 9 bases lying between them. CDR3 DNA: TGTGCCAGCTCACCACCGGGGCGGGAGAACACCGGGGAGCTGTTTTTT. This translates into CASSPPGRENTGELFF. The full variable domain, completed using reference TRBV18 and TRBJ2-2, is NAGVMQNPRHLVRRRGQEARLRCSPMKGHSHVYWYRQLPEEGLKFMVYLQKENIIDESGMPKERFSAEFPKEGPSILRIQQVVRGDSAAYFCASSPPGRENTGELFFGEGSRLTVL.

The chain is built from TRBV6-1 and TRBJ2-7; no clear D. CDR1 is MNHNS and CDR2 is SASEGT in the germline V gene. Trimming removed 8 bases at V and 2 bases at J, with 10 bases between. The CDR3 has 12 amino acids. CDR3 sequence: CASGPGPYEQYF. The CDR3 DNA reads as TGTGCCAGCGGGCCCGGACCCTACGAGCAGTACTTC.

The chain is built from TRBV6-1 and TRBJ1-2; D unresolved. This CDR3 is 13 amino acids long. CDR1 and CDR2 from the germline V gene are MNHNS and SASEGT. Trimming shortened V by 7 bases and J by 4 bases, and 13 bases separated the two germline ends. CDR3: CASIGEIGYGYTF. Here the CDR3 DNA reads TGTGCCAGCATTGGGGAAATTGGCTATGGCTACACCTTC.

The rearrangement joins TRBV30 to TRBJ2-3; 9 bases agree with TRBD2. CDR3 size: 16 residues. CDR1 and CDR2 from the germline V gene are GTSNPN and SVGIG (reference sequence). V lost 2 bases to trimming and J lost 4 bases; unmatched junction nucleotides: 10. The CDR3 coding sequence is TGTGCCTGGAGTCCACCGGGACTAGCTAAAGCAGATACGCAGTATTTT. As protein: CAWSPPGLAKADTQYF.

This clone was counted only a few times. The rearrangement uses TRBV7-9 and TRBJ1-1; 7 nucleotides match TRBD1. J lost 1 base, V lost 5 bases, and 1 base had no gene match. Germline CDR1 is SEHNR and CDR2 is FQNEAQ (reference sequence). The CDR3 has 13 amino acids. The CDR3, as DNA: TGTGCCAGCAGCCGGACAGGGAACACTGAAGCTTTCTTT. Residues: CASSRTGNTEAFF. Using reference TRBV7-9 and TRBJ1-1 for the parts outside the CDR3, the full variable domain is DTGVSQNPRHKITKRGQNVTFRCDPISEHNRLYWYRQTLGQGPEFLTYFQNEAQLEKSRLLSDRFSAERPKGSFSTLEIQRTEQGDSAMYLCASSRTGNTEAFFGQGTRLTVV.

The rearrangement links TRBV19 to TRBJ1-1, with 8 bases that match TRBD1. Germline-derived CDR1 and CDR2 are LNHDA and SQIVND (reference sequence). This CDR3 spans 16 amino acids. With V trimmed by 4 bases and J by 1 base, 8 bases remained unmatched. This chain's CDR3 is CASSTPDRGGNTEAFF. CDR3 nucleotide sequence: TGTGCCAGTAGTACCCCAGACAGGGGAGGGAACACTGAAGCTTTCTTT.

The chain employs TRBV5-1 and TRBJ1-1; no definite D call. The CDR3 is made up of 15 amino acids. Trimming pared 0 bases from V and 3 bases from J, leaving 12 bases between. Germline values: CDR1 SGHRS, CDR2 YFSETQ. This CDR3 reads CASSLDGRTDTEAFF. The CDR3 DNA follows: TGCGCCAGCAGCTTGGATGGTCGAACGGACACTGAAGCTTTCTTT.

The chain's CDR3 is CASSSPGGADKDTQYF. The CDR3 nucleotides read TGTGCCAGCAGTTCGCCCGGGGGGGCCGATAAAGATACGCAGTATTTT. The chain combines TRBV27 with TRBJ2-3; 8 bases fit TRBD2. Germline CDR1 MNHEY, CDR2 SMNVEV (reference sequence). The CDR3 covers 16 residues. Trimming at V came to 4 bases and at J to 5 bases, leaving 11 bases not matched to a gene.

The rearrangement joins TRBV6-5 to TRBJ2-7, with TRBD1 as a possible D gene (6 bases). There are 15 residues in the CDR3. Trimming cost V 1 base and J 4 bases, with 14 bases left between them. Germline CDR1 and CDR2: MNHEY and SVGAGI. CDR3 sequence (DNA): TGTGCCAGCAGTTACTTGGGACAAAGTACATACGAGCAGTACTTC. This translates into CASSYLGQSTYEQYF.

V usage is TRBV28 and J usage is TRBJ1-2, with 8 nucleotides matching TRBD1. This CDR3 contains 13 residues. Germline assignment: CDR1 MDHEN and CDR2 SYDVKM. J was trimmed by 8 bases and V by 4 bases; bases with no gene match: 6. In nucleotides, the CDR3 is TGTGCCAGCAGTTGGGCACAGGGGGTCGGCTACACCTTC. Translating it yields CASSWAQGVGYTF.

The chain employs TRBV2 and TRBJ1-1; D call uncertain. The CDR3 has 11 residues. The V end was cut by 9 bases, the J end by 3 bases, with 8 bases between. Germline loops: CDR1 SNHLY, CDR2 FYNNEI. CDR3 residues: CASQRDTEAFF. For the CDR3, the DNA is TGTGCCAGTCAGAGGGACACTGAAGCTTTCTTT.

The chain joins TRBV6-5 to TRBJ2-1, with TRBD1 identical over 10 bases. J lost 9 bases, V lost 2 bases, and 4 bases had no gene match. The CDR3 is made up of 14 amino acids. Germline V gives CDR1 MNHEY, CDR2 SVGAGI. The CDR3 region is CASSYGQGGGEQFF. In nucleotides, the CDR3 is TGTGCCAGCAGTTACGGACAGGGGGGCGGTGAGCAGTTCTTC.

Points on this clone: The germline gene is not matched at one end of the junction; a read error may be the cause. V gene TRBV16 combines with J gene TRBJ1-2; D is possibly TRBD1 (5 bases). The CDR3 runs 14 residues. The germline CDR1 and CDR2 sequences are KGHSY and FQNENV. CDR3 amino acids: CASNPGGTDSARAF. The CDR3 bases are TGTGCCAGCAACCCCGGGGGGACGGACTCTGCTCGTGCCTTC.

This clone was detected only once. The rearrangement uses TRBV5-1 and TRBJ2-1; 11 bases are a match to TRBD2. V was pared by 4 bases and J by 4 bases, with 4 bases of the junction left unmatched. There are 15 residues in the CDR3. Looked up from germline, CDR1 is SGHRS and CDR2 is YFSETQ. The CDR3 protein is CASSPGTSGYNEQFF. CDR3 in DNA: TGCGCCAGCAGCCCCGGGACTAGCGGATACAATGAGCAGTTCTTC.

A word on this clone: The junction differs from germline at one of its ends, possibly a read error. Other DNA sequences from this sample encode an identical CDR3 as well. The chain carries TRBV5-4 and TRBJ2-7, with D perhaps being TRBD1 or TRBD2 (5 bases each). This CDR3 has 15 amino acids. Germline V gives CDR1 SGHNT, CDR2 YYREEE (reference sequence). The DNA for the CDR3 is TGTGCCAGCAGCTTGGACATCGGGACCTCCTACGAGCAGTATTTC. Protein: CASSLDIGTSYEQYF.

V is TRBV5-4 and J is TRBJ2-3, with 11 nucleotides matching TRBD2. The germline CDR1 and CDR2 sequences are SGHNT and YYREEE (reference sequence). The CDR3 has 16 amino acids. The trim removed 4 bases at V and 3 bases at J, leaving 7 bases unmatched. The CDR3 sequence: CASSRTLAGVTDTQYF. The CDR3 bases are TGTGCCAGCAGCCGGACACTAGCGGGAGTGACAGATACGCAGTATTTT.

The chain recombines TRBV5-4 with TRBJ2-1; 9 positions match TRBD1. Per the germline V gene, CDR1 is SGHNT and CDR2 is YYREEE (reference sequence). This CDR3 is 15 amino acids long. The J segment lost 5 bases and the V segment lost 0 bases, leaving 3 bases of the junction unmatched. CDR3 protein: CASSLGDRANNEQFF. For the CDR3, the DNA is TGTGCCAGCAGCTTGGGGGACAGGGCCAACAATGAGCAGTTCTTC.

The CDR3 spells CASSPNGYEQYF. The CDR3, as DNA: TGTGCCAGCAGCCCAAACGGATACGAGCAGTACTTC. The chain carries TRBV11-1 and TRBJ2-7; D is unclear. The ends were cut back, 5 bases at V and 4 bases at J, with 9 bases in the middle. Germline assignment: CDR1 SGHAT and CDR2 FQDESV (reference sequence). The CDR3 length is 12 residues.

V and J are TRBV7-9 and TRBJ1-1, with D possibly TRBD1 on 5 matching bases. Germline CDR1 reads SEHNR; CDR2 reads FQNEAQ (reference sequence). The ends were cut back, 1 base at V and 6 bases at J, with 12 bases in the middle. This CDR3 has 14 amino acids. The CDR3 bases are TGTGCCAGCAGCTTAGTCGACGGGGGTGCTGAAGCTTTCTTT. It encodes CASSLVDGGAEAFF.

The rearrangement links TRBV30 to TRBJ1-2; 7 positions match TRBD1. The CDR3 has 12 residues. Germline CDR1 is GTSNPN and CDR2 is SVGIG (reference sequence). J lost 3 bases, V lost 5 bases, and 3 bases had no gene match. In nucleotides, the CDR3 is TGTGCCTGGGACAGGGAGGACTATGGCTACACCTTC. Translation gives CAWDREDYGYTF. The full variable domain, rest sourced from reference TRBV30 and TRBJ1-2, is SQTIHQWPATLVQPVGSPLSLECTVEGTSNPNLYWYRQAAGRGLQLLFYSVGIGQISSEVPQNLSASRPQDRQFILSSKKLLLSDSGFYLCAWDREDYGYTFGSGTRLTVV.

V usage is TRBV9 and J usage is TRBJ1-5, with D hard to call. The CDR3 is 14 residues long. Germline V CDR1 and CDR2: SGDLS, YYNGEE. With 3 bases removed from V and 4 bases from J, the gap between germline ends came to 11 bases. The CDR3 DNA is TGTGCCAGCAGCGCTCCGGGAACAAATCAGCCCCAGCATTTT. Translated: CASSAPGTNQPQHF.

The V gene is TRBV6-5, the J gene TRBJ1-1, with TRBD1 matching 11 bases. Germline V gene data show CDR1 as MNHEY and CDR2 as SVGAGI. The CDR3 has 14 residues. The V segment lost 10 bases and the J segment 2 bases; nucleotides outside the gene matches: 6. CDR3 sequence (DNA): TGTGCCACTATACGGACAGGGGGCAACACTGAAGCTTTCTTT. This codes for CATIRTGGNTEAFF.

This clone was counted a single time. The chain is built from TRBV28 and TRBJ1-1, with unresolved D. Per the germline V gene, CDR1 is MDHEN and CDR2 is SYDVKM. CDR3 length: 11 residues. V was shortened by 3 bases and J by 6 bases, with 5 bases between the two germline ends. In DNA, the CDR3 is TGTGCCAGCAGTTTTAGGTCTGAAGCTTTCTTT. Its protein product is CASSFRSEAFF.

In nucleotides, the CDR3 is TGCGCCAGCAGCTTTCCAGGGAGCTCTGGGGCCAACGTCCTGACTTTC. This codes for CASSFPGSSGANVLTF. This sequence joins TRBV5-1 and TRBJ2-6; D may match TRBD1 or TRBD2 (5 bases each). V shed 2 bases and J shed 0 bases, with 9 bases lying between them. The CDR3 consists of 16 residues. Germline V CDR1 and CDR2: SGHRS, YFSETQ.